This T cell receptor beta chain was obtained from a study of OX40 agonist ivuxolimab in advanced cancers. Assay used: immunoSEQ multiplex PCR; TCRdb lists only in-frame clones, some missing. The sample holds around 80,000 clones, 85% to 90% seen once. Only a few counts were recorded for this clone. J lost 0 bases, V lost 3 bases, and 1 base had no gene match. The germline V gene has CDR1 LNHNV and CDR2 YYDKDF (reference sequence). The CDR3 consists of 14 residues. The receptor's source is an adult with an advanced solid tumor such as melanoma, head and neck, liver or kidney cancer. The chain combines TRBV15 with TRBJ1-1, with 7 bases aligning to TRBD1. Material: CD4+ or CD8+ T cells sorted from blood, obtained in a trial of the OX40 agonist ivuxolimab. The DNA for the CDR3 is TGTGCCACCAGCAGGGACAGGCTGAACACTGAAGCTTTCTTT. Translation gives CATSRDRLNTEAFF.